The rows below give T cell receptor beta chains drawn from one sample of a study of neurological immune-mediated disorders. Via MiXCR, TCRdb re-called the 5' RACE reads, giving one row per CDR3 protein. The repertoire consists of tens of thousands of distinct CDR3 sequences, with more than 6.5% occurring once and the leading ten covering less than 4.5%. The sample comprised PBMCs. These receptor sequences come from a woman between 35 and 50 years old in good health. The CDR3 runs from the conserved cysteine through the conserved F or W. A D gene is named only where the DNA matches it firmly. Expanded clones are given a class, and other clones once, few, many or no size at all.

D gene,J gene,clone size,V gene,CDR3 DNA,CDR3 protein
TRBD2,TRBJ2-7,many,TRBV29-1,TGCAGCGTCGCTAGCGGGAGCAACGAGCAGTACTTC,CSVASGSNEQYF
NA,TRBJ1-1,few,TRBV29-1,TGCAGCGTTGATACCGGTGAAGCTTTCTTT,CSVDTGEAFF
NA,TRBJ1-3,many,TRBV7-9,TGTGCCAGCAGCCCGAGGACTACTGCTGGAAACACCATATATTTT,CASSPRTTAGNTIYF
NA,TRBJ1-6,many,TRBV7-6,TGTGCCAGCAGCGAGTATGGCCGAAATTCACCCCTCCACTTT,CASSEYGRNSPLHF
NA,TRBJ1-1,many,TRBV12-3/TRBV12-4,TGTGCCAGTGACAACCCCCAGAACACTGAAGCTTTCTTT,CASDNPQNTEAFF
TRBD1,TRBJ1-2,many,TRBV7-6,TGTGCCAGCAGCCCCCCGGGACAGGGAAAGGAGGGCTACACCTTC,CASSPPGQGKEGYTF
TRBD1,TRBJ2-2,many,TRBV13,TGTGCCAGCAGCTTATCCGGACAGGTCGCGAACACCGGGGAGCTGTTTTTT,CASSLSGQVANTGELFF
NA,TRBJ1-2,many,TRBV18,TGTGCCAGCTCACCCACCCATACGGGACCATATGGCTACACCTTC,CASSPTHTGPYGYTF
TRBD1,TRBJ2-2,many,TRBV6-6,TGTGCCAGCAGAGGGGACAGGGGAATTACCGGGGAGCTGTTTTTT,CASRGDRGITGELFF
TRBD1,TRBJ2-2,many,TRBV6-5,TGTGCCAGCGGGACAGGCGGGGAGCTGTTTTTT,CASGTGGELFF
TRBD1,TRBJ2-5,many,TRBV5-8,TGTGCCAGCAGCTTCCTGGGACAGGGTGGTGAGACCCAGTACTTC,CASSFLGQGGETQYF
NA,TRBJ1-2,many,TRBV29-1,TGCAGCGTTGTTCGGCCGCACTATGGCTACACCTTC,CSVVRPHYGYTF
TRBD1,TRBJ2-5,many,TRBV5-1,TGCGCCAGCAGCTTGGGGACAGGGGGATCGGAGACCCAGTACTTC,CASSLGTGGSETQYF
TRBD1,TRBJ2-5,many,TRBV28,TGTGCCAGCAGAGCCTGGACAGGGGGGAAGGGAGAGACCCAGTACTTC,CASRAWTGGKGETQYF
TRBD2,TRBJ2-7,many,TRBV12-3/TRBV12-4,TGTGCCAGCAGTTTACGGGGAGGGTCCTACGAGCAGTACTTC,CASSLRGGSYEQYF
NA,TRBJ2-5,many,TRBV12-3/TRBV12-4,TGTGCCAGCAGTTTAGGCCGTGAAGAGACCCAGTACTTC,CASSLGREETQYF
TRBD2,TRBJ2-1,many,TRBV5-1,TGCGCCAGCAGCCGAAGCGGGAGGGGGTCCTACAATGAGCAGTTCTTC,CASSRSGRGSYNEQFF
TRBD1,TRBJ2-7,many,TRBV12-3/TRBV12-4,TGTGCCAGCAGTTTACGGACAGGGGACCCCTACGAGCAGTACTTC,CASSLRTGDPYEQYF
NA,TRBJ1-4,many,TRBV12-3/TRBV12-4,TGTGCCAGCAGTCCCGGAGAGGGCTTAAAACTGTTTTTT,CASSPGEGLKLFF
NA,TRBJ2-5,many,TRBV15,TGTGCCACCAGCAGTCAACCCGCAGGGGCGCAAGAGACCCAGTACTTC,CATSSQPAGAQETQYF
NA,TRBJ2-3,many,TRBV11-2,TGTGCCAGCAGCTTATCTGCCTCGCGCGATACGCAGTATTTT,CASSLSASRDTQYF
NA,TRBJ1-4,many,TRBV3-1,TGTGCCAGCAGCCAACGCCGGGACAATGGTAATGAAAAACTGTTTTTT,CASSQRRDNGNEKLFF
NA,TRBJ2-3,many,TRBV29-1,TGCAGCGTCCGGGACGGTGATTTAGATACGCAGTATTTT,CSVRDGDLDTQYF
TRBD1,TRBJ1-3,many,TRBV11-1,TGTGCCAGCAGCCCTGGGACAGCCACTGGAAACACCATATATTTT,CASSPGTATGNTIYF
NA,TRBJ1-1,many,TRBV5-1,TGCGCCAGCAGCCAGGACGGGGGGTGGACTGAAGCTTTCTTT,CASSQDGGWTEAFF
TRBD1,TRBJ1-1,many,TRBV7-6,TGTGCCAGCAGCTCTGGACAGGGACCGCGCAACACTGAAGCTTTCTTT,CASSSGQGPRNTEAFF
TRBD1,TRBJ1-2,many,TRBV6-5,TGTGCCAGCAGTTCCCCGGGACAGGGGAAGAACTATGGCTACACCTTC,CASSSPGQGKNYGYTF
TRBD1,TRBJ2-5,many,TRBV5-1,TGCGCCAGCAGCCCTGGGACAGCCCAAGAGACCCAGTACTTC,CASSPGTAQETQYF
TRBD2,TRBJ2-2,many,TRBV29-1,TGCAGCGCTCGAGCGGGGAGCGTCACCGGGGAGCTGTTTTTT,CSARAGSVTGELFF
TRBD2,TRBJ2-7,many,TRBV7-6,TGTGCCAGCAGCTTAGGGAGCGGGAGTGGCTACGAGCAGTACTTC,CASSLGSGSGYEQYF
TRBD2,TRBJ2-5,many,TRBV4-1,TGCGCCAGCAGCCCGCGGGAGAGTGAAGAGACCCAGTACTTC,CASSPRESEETQYF
TRBD1,TRBJ2-7,few,TRBV28,TGTGCCAGCAGTTTAAGACAGGGAGCTTACTACGAGCAGTACTTC,CASSLRQGAYYEQYF
TRBD2,TRBJ2-7,many,TRBV3-1,TGTGCCAGCAGCCTGACTAGCGGGAGTTTCTACGAGCAGTACTTC,CASSLTSGSFYEQYF
TRBD2,TRBJ2-3,many,TRBV30,TGTGCCTGGACTAGAACTAGCGGGAGATGGGGAGATACGCAGTATTTT,CAWTRTSGRWGDTQYF
NA,TRBJ1-1,many,TRBV7-7,TGTGCTAGCAGCTTCACCAGGGGCACTGAAGCTTTCTTT,CASSFTRGTEAFF
NA,TRBJ1-4,many,TRBV2,TGTGCCAGCAGTGTACAGAAGTTTGAAAAACTGTTTTTT,CASSVQKFEKLFF
TRBD2,TRBJ2-3,many,TRBV20-1,TGCAGTGCTAGACCCCCCGGGTTAGCGGGAGTTGTAGGAGATACGCAGTATTTT,CSARPPGLAGVVGDTQYF
TRBD2,TRBJ2-7,many,TRBV12-3/TRBV12-4,TGTGCCAGCAGTACCGGGACTAGCGGGAGGGCCCGATACGAGCAGTACTTC,CASSTGTSGRARYEQYF
NA,TRBJ1-1,many,TRBV28,TGTGCCAGCAGTTTATCGGGGGGAGCTTTCTTT,CASSLSGGAFF
NA,TRBJ2-7,many,TRBV12-3/TRBV12-4,TGTGCCAGCAGTTTAGGTTGGGTGACGAAGGAGCAGTACTTC,CASSLGWVTKEQYF
TRBD1,TRBJ2-2,many,TRBV4-1,TGCGCCAGCAGCCCCCCGCCGGGACAGGCGAACACCGGGGAGCTGTTTTTT,CASSPPPGQANTGELFF
NA,TRBJ2-7,many,TRBV10-1,TGCGCCAGCAGTCCGACGACAGGCTCCTACGAGCAGTACTTC,CASSPTTGSYEQYF
NA,TRBJ1-2,many,TRBV5-4,TGTGCCAGCAGCTTGGAGCAGGACTATGGCTACACCTTC,CASSLEQDYGYTF
TRBD2,TRBJ2-7,many,TRBV20-1,TGCAGTGCCGACCCTAGCGGGAGCGACGAGCAGTACTTC,CSADPSGSDEQYF
TRBD1,TRBJ1-5,many,TRBV29-1,TGCAGCGTTGTGACAGGGAGCAATCAGCCCCAGCATTTT,CSVVTGSNQPQHF
NA,TRBJ1-1,NA,TRBV29-1,TGCAGCGTTGAAGATCGGCTGAACACTGAAGCTTTCTTT,CSVEDRLNTEAFF
TRBD1,TRBJ1-3,many,TRBV28,TGTGCCAGCAGTTCGTCCGGGACAGCACTCTCTGGAAACACCATATATTTT,CASSSSGTALSGNTIYF
NA,TRBJ2-5,many,TRBV27,TGTGCCAGCACCGCCCGACTAGCCCAGGGGGGGGAGACCCAGTACTTC,CASTARLAQGGETQYF
NA,TRBJ1-6,many,TRBV28,TGTGCCAGCAGTTTCGGGCTGACAGATTCACCCCTCCACTTT,CASSFGLTDSPLHF
NA,TRBJ2-5,few,TRBV9,TGTGCCAGCAGCGTAGGTCTCAGCCCACAAGAGACCCAGTACTTC,CASSVGLSPQETQYF
NA,TRBJ2-4,many,TRBV15,TGTGCCACCAGCAGAGATCACAACACAGGGCCGAGAAACATTCAGTACTTC,CATSRDHNTGPRNIQYF
TRBD2,TRBJ2-1,many,TRBV5-6,TGTGCCAGCAGCTCCGTAGCTAGCGGGGGGCGAATGAGTGAGCAGTTCTTC,CASSSVASGGRMSEQFF
TRBD1,TRBJ2-1,many,TRBV28,TGTGCCAGCAGTGCAGCAGGGGGCAATGAGCAGTTCTTC,CASSAAGGNEQFF